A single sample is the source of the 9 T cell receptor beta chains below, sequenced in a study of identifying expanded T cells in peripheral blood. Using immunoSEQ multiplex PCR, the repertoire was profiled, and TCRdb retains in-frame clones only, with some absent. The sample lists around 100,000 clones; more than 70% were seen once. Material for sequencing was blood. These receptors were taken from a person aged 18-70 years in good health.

The CDR3 loop is CASSIPQHF. The CDR3 nucleotides are TGTGCCAGCAGCATTCCCCAGCATTTT. This chain joins TRBV4-2 and TRBJ1-5; no definite D call. The germline CDR1 and CDR2 sequences are LGHNA and YNFKEQ. CDR3 size: 9 residues. Between the trimmed V and J ends, which lost 5 bases and 10 bases, there was a span of 3 bases.

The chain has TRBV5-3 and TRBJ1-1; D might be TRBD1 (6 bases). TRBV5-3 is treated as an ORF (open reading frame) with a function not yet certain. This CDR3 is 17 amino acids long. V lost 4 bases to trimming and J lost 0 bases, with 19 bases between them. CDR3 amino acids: CARSVTWDKGLNTEAFF. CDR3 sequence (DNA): TGTGCCAGAAGCGTCACCTGGGACAAAGGCCTGAACACTGAAGCTTTCTTT.

CDR3 bases: TGTGCCAGCAGCCGCGGGACTAGCGGGACGAACACCGGGGAGCTGTTTTTT. Its protein product is CASSRGTSGTNTGELFF. This chain uses TRBV5-8 with TRBJ2-2, with 13 bases fitting TRBD2. J was trimmed by 0 bases and V by 4 bases; bases with no gene match: 3. This CDR3 is 17 amino acids long. Germline CDR1 and CDR2: SGHTS and YDEGEE.

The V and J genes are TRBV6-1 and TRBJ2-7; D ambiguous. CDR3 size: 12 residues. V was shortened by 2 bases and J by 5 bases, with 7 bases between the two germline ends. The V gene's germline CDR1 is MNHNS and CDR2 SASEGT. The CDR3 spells CASSESGNEQYF. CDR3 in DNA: TGTGCCAGCAGTGAATCTGGGAACGAGCAGTACTTC.

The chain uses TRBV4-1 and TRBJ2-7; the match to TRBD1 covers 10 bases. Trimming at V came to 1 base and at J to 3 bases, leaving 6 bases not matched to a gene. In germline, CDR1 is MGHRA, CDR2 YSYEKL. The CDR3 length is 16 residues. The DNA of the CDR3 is TGCGCCAGCAGCCAAGCCGGCAGGACAGGGGGCTACGAGCAGTACTTC. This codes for CASSQAGRTGGYEQYF.

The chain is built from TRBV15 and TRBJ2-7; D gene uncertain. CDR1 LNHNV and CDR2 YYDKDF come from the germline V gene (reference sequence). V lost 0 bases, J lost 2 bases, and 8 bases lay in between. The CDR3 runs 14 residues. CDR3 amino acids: CATSREQETYEQYF. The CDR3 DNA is TGTGCCACCAGCAGAGAGCAGGAGACCTACGAGCAGTACTTC.

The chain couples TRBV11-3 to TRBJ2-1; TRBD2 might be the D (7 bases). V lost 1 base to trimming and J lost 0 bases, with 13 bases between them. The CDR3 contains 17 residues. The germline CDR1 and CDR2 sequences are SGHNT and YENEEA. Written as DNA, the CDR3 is TGTGCCAGCAGCTTAGGCCTCGGGGGGCCCTCCTACAATGAGCAGTTCTTC. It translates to CASSLGLGGPSYNEQFF.

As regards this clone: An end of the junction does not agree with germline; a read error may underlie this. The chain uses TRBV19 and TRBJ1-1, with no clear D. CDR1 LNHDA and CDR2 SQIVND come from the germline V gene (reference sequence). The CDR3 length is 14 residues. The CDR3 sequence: CASIIGRENTEAFF. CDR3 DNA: TGTGCCAGTATTATAGGACGGGAGAACACTGAAGCTTTCTTT. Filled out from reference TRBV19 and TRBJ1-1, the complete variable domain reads DGGITQSPKYLFRKEGQNVTLSCEQNLNHDAMYWYRQDPGQGLRLIYYSQIVNDFQKGDIAEGYSVSREKKESFPLTVTSAQKNPTAFYLCASIIGRENTEAFFGQGTRLTVV.

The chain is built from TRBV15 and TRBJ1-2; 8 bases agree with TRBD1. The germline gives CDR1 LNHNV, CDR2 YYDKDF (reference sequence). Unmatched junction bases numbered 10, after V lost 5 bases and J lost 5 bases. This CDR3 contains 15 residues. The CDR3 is CATSSGQGLWYGYTF. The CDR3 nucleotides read TGTGCCACCAGCTCAGGACAGGGATTGTGGTATGGCTACACCTTC.